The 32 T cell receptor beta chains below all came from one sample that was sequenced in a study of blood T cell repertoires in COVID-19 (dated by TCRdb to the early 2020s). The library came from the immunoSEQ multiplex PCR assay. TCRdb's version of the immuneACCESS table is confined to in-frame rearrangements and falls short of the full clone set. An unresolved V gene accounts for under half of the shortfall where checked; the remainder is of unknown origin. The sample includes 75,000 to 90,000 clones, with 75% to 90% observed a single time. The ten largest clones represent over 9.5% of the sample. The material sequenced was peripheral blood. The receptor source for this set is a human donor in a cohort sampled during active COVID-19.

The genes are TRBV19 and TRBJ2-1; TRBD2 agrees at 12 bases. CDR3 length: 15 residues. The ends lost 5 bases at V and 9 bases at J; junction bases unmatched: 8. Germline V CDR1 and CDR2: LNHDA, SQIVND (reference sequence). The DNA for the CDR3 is TGTGCCAGTAGTGAGACTAGCGGGGGTAGGGGTGAGCAGTTCTTC. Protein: CASSETSGGRGEQFF.

CDR3 nucleotide sequence: TGTGCCAGCAGCCGTAGTACGAGCAATCAGCCCCAGCATTTT. This translates into CASSRSTSNQPQHF. The genes are TRBV6-2 or TRBV6-3 and TRBJ1-5; D is undetermined. The CDR3 totals 14 residues. Germline CDR1 MNHEY, CDR2 SVGEGT. Trimming stripped 6 bases from V and 1 base from J, with 10 bases between.

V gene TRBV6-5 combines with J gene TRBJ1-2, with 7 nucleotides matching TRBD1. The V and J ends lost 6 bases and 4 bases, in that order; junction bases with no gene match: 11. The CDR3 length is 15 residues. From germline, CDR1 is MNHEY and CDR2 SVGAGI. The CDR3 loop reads CASSVDSGQPYGYTF. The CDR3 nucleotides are TGTGCCAGCAGCGTCGACTCGGGACAGCCCTATGGCTACACCTTC.

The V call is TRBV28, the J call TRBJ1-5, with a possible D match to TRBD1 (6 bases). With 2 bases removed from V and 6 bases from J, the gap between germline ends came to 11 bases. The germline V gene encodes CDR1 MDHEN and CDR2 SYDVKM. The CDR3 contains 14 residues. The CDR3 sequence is CASSLAGAIQPQHF. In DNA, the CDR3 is TGTGCCAGCAGTTTAGCAGGGGCAATTCAGCCCCAGCATTTT.

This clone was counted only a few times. The CDR3 spells CASSPGVEQFF. The DNA for the CDR3 is TGTGCCAGCAGCCCGGGGGTAGAGCAGTTCTTC. The chain links TRBV7-2 to TRBJ2-1; TRBD2 is a possible D gene (6 bases). Looked up from germline, CDR1 is SGHTA and CDR2 is FQGNSA. Trimming removed 5 bases from V and 10 bases from J, with 9 bases in between. The CDR3 totals 11 residues.

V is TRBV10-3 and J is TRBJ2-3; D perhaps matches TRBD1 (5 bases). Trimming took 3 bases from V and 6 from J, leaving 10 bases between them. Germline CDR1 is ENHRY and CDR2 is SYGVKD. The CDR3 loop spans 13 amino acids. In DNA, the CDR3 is TGTGCCATCAGTGACCTGACAGTCGATACGCAGTATTTT. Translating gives CAISDLTVDTQYF.

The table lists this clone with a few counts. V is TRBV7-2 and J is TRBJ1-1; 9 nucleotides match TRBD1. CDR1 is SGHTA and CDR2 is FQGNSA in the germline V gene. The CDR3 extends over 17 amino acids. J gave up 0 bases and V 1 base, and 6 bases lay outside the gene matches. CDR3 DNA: TGTGCCAGCAGCTTAGTATGGACAGGGGACATGAACACTGAAGCTTTCTTT. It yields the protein CASSLVWTGDMNTEAFF.

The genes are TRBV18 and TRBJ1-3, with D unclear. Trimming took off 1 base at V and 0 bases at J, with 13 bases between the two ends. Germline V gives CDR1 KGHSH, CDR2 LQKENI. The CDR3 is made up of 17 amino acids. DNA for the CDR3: TGTGCCAGCTCACCACGCCGCGTTCGGGGCTCTGGAAACACCATATATTTT. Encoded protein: CASSPRRVRGSGNTIYF.

This chain's CDR3 is CASSLAADTGELFF. The CDR3 region has the DNA TGCGCCAGCAGCTTGGCGGCGGACACCGGGGAGCTGTTTTTT. The V call is TRBV5-1, the J call TRBJ2-2; D gene uncertain. The CDR3 is made up of 14 amino acids. Germline lookup yields CDR1 SGHRS and CDR2 YFSETQ. V lost 0 bases and J lost 3, with 6 bases in between.

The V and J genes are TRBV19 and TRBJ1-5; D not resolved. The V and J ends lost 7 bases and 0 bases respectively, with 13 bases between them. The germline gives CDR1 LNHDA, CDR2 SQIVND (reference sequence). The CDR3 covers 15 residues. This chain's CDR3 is CASTLAVYSNQPQHF. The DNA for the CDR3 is TGTGCCAGTACCCTGGCAGTTTATAGCAATCAGCCCCAGCATTTT.

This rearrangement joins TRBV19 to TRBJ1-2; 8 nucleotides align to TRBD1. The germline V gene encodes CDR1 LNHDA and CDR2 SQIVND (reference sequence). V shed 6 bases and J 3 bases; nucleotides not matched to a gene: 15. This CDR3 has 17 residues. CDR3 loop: CASRKPGTGIFDYGYTF. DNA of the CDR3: TGTGCCAGTAGAAAACCCGGGACAGGAATTTTCGACTATGGCTACACCTTC.

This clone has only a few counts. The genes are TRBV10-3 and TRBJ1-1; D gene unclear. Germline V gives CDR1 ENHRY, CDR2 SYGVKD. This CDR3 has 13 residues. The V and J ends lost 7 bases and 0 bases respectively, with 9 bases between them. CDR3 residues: CAITAEMNTEAFF. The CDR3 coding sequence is TGTGCCATCACCGCGGAAATGAACACTGAAGCTTTCTTT.

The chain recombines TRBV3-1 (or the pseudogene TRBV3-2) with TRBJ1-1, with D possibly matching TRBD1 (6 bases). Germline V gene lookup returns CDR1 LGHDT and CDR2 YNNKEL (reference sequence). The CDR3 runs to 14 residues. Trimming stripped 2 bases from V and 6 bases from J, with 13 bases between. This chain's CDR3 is CASSQSAGVAEAFF. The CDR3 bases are TGTGCCAGCAGCCAAAGCGCAGGGGTGGCTGAAGCTTTCTTT.

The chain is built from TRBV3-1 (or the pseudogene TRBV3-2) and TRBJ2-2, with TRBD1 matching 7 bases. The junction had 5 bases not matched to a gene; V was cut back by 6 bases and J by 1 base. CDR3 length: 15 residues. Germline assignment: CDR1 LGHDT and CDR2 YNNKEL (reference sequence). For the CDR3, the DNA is TGTGCCAGCAGGTCCACAGGGGTGAACACCGGGGAGCTGTTTTTT. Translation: CASRSTGVNTGELFF.

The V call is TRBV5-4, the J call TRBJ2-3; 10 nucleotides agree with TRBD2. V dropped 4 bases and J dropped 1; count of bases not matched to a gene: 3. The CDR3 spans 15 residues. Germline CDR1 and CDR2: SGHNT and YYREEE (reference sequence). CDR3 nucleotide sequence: TGTGCCAGCAGCGCCACTAGCGGGGGCACAGATACGCAGTATTTT. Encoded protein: CASSATSGGTDTQYF.

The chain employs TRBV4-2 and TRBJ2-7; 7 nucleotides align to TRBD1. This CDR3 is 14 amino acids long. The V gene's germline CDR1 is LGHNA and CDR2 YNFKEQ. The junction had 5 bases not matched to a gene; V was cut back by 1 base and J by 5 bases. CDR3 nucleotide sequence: TGTGCCAGCAGCCAAGGACAGGGAATCAACGAGCAGTACTTC. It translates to CASSQGQGINEQYF.

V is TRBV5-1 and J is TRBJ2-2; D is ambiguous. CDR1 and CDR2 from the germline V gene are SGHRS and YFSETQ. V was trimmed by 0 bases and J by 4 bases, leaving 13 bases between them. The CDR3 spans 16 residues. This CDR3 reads CASSLGVGVFTGELFF. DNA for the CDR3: TGCGCCAGCAGCTTGGGAGTCGGTGTTTTCACCGGGGAGCTGTTTTTT.

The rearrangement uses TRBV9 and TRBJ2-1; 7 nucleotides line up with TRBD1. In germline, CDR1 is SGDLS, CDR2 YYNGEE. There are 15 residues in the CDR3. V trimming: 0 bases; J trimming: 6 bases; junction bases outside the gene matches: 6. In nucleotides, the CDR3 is TGTGCCAGCAGCGTAGCCACAGGGGCCCGCAATGAGCAGTTCTTC. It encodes CASSVATGARNEQFF.

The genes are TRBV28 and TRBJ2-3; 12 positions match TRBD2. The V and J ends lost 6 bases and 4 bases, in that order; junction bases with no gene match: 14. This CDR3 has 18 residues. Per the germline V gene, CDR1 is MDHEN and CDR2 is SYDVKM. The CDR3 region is CASSYDEDRLAGADTQYF. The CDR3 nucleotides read TGTGCCAGCAGCTACGACGAAGACCGACTAGCGGGAGCAGATACGCAGTATTTT.

The CDR3 protein is CASSRGQGGMNTEAFF. CDR3 sequence (DNA): TGTGCCAGCAGTAGAGGACAGGGGGGCATGAACACTGAAGCTTTCTTT. The rearrangement uses TRBV6-2 or TRBV6-3 and TRBJ1-1, with TRBD1 matching over 10 bases. Germline V lookup: CDR1 MNHEY, CDR2 SVGEGT. The ends lost 5 bases at V and 0 bases at J; junction bases unmatched: 6. CDR3 size: 16 residues.

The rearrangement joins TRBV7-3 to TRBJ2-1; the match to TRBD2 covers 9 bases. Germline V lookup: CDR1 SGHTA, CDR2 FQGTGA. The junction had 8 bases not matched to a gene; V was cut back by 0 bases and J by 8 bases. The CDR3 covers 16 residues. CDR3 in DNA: TGTGCCAGCAGCTTAACCCTCGCGGGAGGGGATTATGAGCAGTTCTTC. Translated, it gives CASSLTLAGGDYEQFF.

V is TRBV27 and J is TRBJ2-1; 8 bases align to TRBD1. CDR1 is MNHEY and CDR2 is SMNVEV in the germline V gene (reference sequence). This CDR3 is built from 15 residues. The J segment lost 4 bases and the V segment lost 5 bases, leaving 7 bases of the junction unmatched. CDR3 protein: CASSKQGELYNEQFF. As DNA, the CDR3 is TGTGCCAGCAGTAAACAGGGGGAACTTTACAATGAGCAGTTCTTC.

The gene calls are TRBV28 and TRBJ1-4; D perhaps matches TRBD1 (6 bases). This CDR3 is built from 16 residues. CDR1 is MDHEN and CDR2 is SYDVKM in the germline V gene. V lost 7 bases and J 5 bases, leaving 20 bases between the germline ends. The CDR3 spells CASTSAGGGSNEKLFF. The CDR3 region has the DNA TGTGCCAGCACAAGTGCGGGGGGCGGTTCGAATGAAAAACTGTTTTTT.

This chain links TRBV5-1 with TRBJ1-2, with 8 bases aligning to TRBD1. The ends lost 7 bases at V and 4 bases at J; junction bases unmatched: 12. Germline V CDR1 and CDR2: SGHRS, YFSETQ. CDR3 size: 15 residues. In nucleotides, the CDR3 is TGCGCCAGCTTCGCCCCAGGGGGCGCCGGCTATGGCTACACCTTC. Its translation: CASFAPGGAGYGYTF.

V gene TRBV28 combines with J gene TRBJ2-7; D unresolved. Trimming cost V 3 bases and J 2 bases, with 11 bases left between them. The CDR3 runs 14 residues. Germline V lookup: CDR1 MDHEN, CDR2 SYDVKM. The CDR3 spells CASSLANPTYEQYF. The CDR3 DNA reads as TGTGCCAGCAGTTTGGCAAATCCAACCTACGAGCAGTACTTC. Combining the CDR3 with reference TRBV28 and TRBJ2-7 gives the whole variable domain DVKVTQSSRYLVKRTGEKVFLECVQDMDHENMFWYRQDPGLGLRLIYFSYDVKMKEKGDIPEGYSVSREKKERFSLILESASTNQTSMYLCASSLANPTYEQYFGPGTRLTVT.

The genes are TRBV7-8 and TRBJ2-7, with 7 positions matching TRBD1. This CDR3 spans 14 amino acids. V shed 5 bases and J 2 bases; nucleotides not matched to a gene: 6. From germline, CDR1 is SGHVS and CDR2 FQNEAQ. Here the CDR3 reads CASSQRDSAYEQYF. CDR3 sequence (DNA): TGTGCCAGCAGCCAAAGGGACAGCGCCTACGAGCAGTACTTC. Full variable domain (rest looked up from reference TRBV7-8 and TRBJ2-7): GAGVSQSPRYKVAKRGQDVALRCDPISGHVSLFWYQQALGQGPEFLTYFQNEAQLDKSGLPSDRFFAERPEGSVSTLKIQRTQQEDSAVYLCASSQRDSAYEQYFGPGTRLTVT.

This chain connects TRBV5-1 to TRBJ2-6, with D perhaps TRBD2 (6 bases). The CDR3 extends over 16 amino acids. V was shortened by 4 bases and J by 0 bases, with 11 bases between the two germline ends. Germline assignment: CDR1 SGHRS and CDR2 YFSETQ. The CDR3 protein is CASSGGATSGANVLTF. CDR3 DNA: TGCGCCAGCAGCGGAGGGGCGACCTCTGGGGCCAACGTCCTGACTTTC.

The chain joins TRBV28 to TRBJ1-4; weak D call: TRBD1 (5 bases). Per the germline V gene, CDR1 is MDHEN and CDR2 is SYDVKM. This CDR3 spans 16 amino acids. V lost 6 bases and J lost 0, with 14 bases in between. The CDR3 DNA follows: TGTGCCAGCAGCATGGACAAAGCTGCAACTAATGAAAAACTGTTTTTT. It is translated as CASSMDKAATNEKLFF.

The CDR3: CASSLEQGMYEQYF. The CDR3 nucleotides read TGTGCCAGCAGCTTAGAGCAGGGTATGTACGAGCAGTACTTC. The chain combines TRBV7-2 with TRBJ2-7; a weak D match, TRBD1 (5 bases). V was shortened by 1 base and J by 4 bases, with 11 bases between the two germline ends. CDR3 size: 14 residues. Per the germline V gene, CDR1 is SGHTA and CDR2 is FQGNSA. The entire variable domain, with the rest obtained from reference TRBV7-2 and TRBJ2-7, is as follows: GAGVSQSPSNKVTEKGKDVELRCDPISGHTALYWYRQSLGQGLEFLIYFQGNSAPDKSGLPSDRFSAERTGGSVSTLTIQRTQQEDSAVYLCASSLEQGMYEQYFGPGTRLTVT.

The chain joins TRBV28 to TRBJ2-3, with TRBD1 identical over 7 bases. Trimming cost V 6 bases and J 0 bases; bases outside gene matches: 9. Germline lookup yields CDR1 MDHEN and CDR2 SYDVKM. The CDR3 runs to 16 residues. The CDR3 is CASSPGDSSSTDTQYF. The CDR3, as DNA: TGTGCCAGCAGCCCTGGGGACAGTTCTAGCACAGATACGCAGTATTTT.

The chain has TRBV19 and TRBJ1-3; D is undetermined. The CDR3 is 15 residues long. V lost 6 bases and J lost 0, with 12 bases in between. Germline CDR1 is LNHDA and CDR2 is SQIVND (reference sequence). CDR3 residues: CASRTNGDSGNTIYF. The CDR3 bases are TGTGCCAGTAGAACCAACGGAGACTCTGGAAACACCATATATTTT.

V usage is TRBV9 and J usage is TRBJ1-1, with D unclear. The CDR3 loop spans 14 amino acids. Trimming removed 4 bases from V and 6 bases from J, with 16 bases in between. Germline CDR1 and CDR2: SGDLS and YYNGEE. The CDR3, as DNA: TGTGCCAGCAGCCCGGGTCTTTGGGGAGCTGAAGCTTTCTTT. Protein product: CASSPGLWGAEAFF.